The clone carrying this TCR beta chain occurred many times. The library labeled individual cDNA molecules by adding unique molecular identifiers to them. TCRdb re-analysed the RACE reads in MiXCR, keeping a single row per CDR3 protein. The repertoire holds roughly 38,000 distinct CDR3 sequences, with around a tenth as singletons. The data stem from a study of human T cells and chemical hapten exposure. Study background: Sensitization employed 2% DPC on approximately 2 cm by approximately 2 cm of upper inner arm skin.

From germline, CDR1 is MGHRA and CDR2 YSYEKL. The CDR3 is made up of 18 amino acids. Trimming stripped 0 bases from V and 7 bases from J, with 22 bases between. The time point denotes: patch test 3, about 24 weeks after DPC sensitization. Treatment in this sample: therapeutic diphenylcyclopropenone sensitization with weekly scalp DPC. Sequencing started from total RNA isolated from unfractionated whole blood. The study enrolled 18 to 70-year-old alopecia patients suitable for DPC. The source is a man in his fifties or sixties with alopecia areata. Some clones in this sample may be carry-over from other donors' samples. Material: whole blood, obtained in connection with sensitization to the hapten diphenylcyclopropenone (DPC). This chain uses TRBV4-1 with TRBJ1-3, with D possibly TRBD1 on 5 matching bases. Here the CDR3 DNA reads TGCGCCAGCAGCCAAGATCCATACCAGGGAGGTAGTTTTAACACCATATATTTT. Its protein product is CASSQDPYQGGSFNTIYF.